This T cell receptor (beta chain) derives from a study of CD4 T cells in relation to SARS-CoV-2 and coronaviruses. The unexposed donors gave CD4+ T cells in about 2010-2019, prior to COVID-19. CD4+ T cells were isolated from the cells after 10 days of culture. Assay: immunoSEQ multiplex PCR; the TCRdb copy retains only in-frame clones and omits some. The sample lists roughly 25,000 clones; roughly 80% were seen once. The CDR3 runs to 13 residues. V lost 1 base to trimming and J lost 6 bases, with 9 bases between them. CDR1 and CDR2 (germline): KGHDR, SFDVKD. As for this clone: Its antigen is undetermined.

Overall study results and limits: About 64% of donors had memory CD4+ clonotypes crossrecognizing SARS-CoV-2 and common cold coronavirus spike.

Input material: CD4+ T cells from PBMCs, cultured in vitro. The chain recombines TRBV24-1 with TRBJ2-7; D call uncertain. The TCR sequence derives from a human donor in good health. This CDR3 is CATSDFRDLEQYF. In nucleotides, the CDR3 is TGTGCCACCAGTGATTTCCGTGACCTCGAGCAGTACTTC.